This T cell receptor beta chain comes out of a study of cytomegalovirus exposure and HLA in healthy donors. Study-wide results and limits: TCR beta V- and J-gene trimming, according to a later analysis, was linked to a missense DCLRE1C variant.

It was with 60 Vbeta and 13 Jbeta primers that the PCR ran. Source study methods: Later work found 65 million to 100 million unique TCR beta chains, with around 10 million shared. TCRdb's table, derived via immunoSEQ multiplex PCR, lists solely in-frame clones and lacks some. From that table come the V and J calls and clone size; the DNA was used to work out D and trimming. The table has 200,000 or so clones, roughly 83% seen once. Remarks on this clone: Antigen: not known.

This CDR3 has 18 amino acids. Trimming removed 0 bases from V and 1 base from J, with 15 bases in between. Germline assignment: CDR1 LGHNA and CDR2 YSLEER. Sequenced material: PBMCs. The chain is built from TRBV4-3 and TRBJ1-4; D possibly corresponds to TRBD1 (6 bases). This TCR derives from a girl aged 10 to 17 in good health and CMV-seronegative. CDR3 amino acids: CASSQDRGGPVTNEKLFF. CDR3 nucleotide sequence: TGCGCCAGCAGCCAAGATCGGGGGGGGCCAGTAACTAATGAAAAACTGTTTTTT.